The 19 T cell receptor beta chains listed next were all sequenced from one sample in a study of blood T cells in healthy people across ages. It was with a sample-barcoded 5' primer and a J-beta primer mix that a second PCR of roughly 7 to 12 cycles was run. TCRdb re-derived calls from the 5' RACE reads in MiXCR, one entry per CDR3 protein. The table lists roughly 500,000 distinct CDR3 sequences, 20% to 30% of them singletons. These data were also filed under a second study, of T cells of mothers and their children.

The sequencing input was blood. All receptors come from a boy younger than 18 in good health.

This clonotype has only a few counts. The chain recombines TRBV28 with TRBJ2-2; D perhaps matches TRBD2 (5 bases). The V gene's germline CDR1 is MDHEN and CDR2 SYDVKM. The germline V and J ends were trimmed by 7 bases and 0 bases, with 9 bases remaining between them. This CDR3 spans 14 amino acids. This CDR3 reads CASIPSPNTGELFF. The CDR3 bases are TGTGCCAGCATACCTAGCCCGAACACCGGGGAGCTGTTTTTT.

This clonotype was observed a few times. This chain connects TRBV7-2 to TRBJ2-7; D might be TRBD1 (6 bases). CDR3 length: 15 residues. V was trimmed by 4 bases and J by 2 bases, leaving 15 bases between them. Germline V gives CDR1 SGHTA, CDR2 FQGNSA. CDR3 protein: CASSSDLDRPYEQYF. The CDR3 region has the DNA TGTGCCAGCAGCTCTGATCTTGACAGGCCCTACGAGCAGTACTTC.

This clonotype was counted a few times. This chain connects TRBV13 to TRBJ2-3; possibly TRBD1 for D (5 bases). The CDR3 contains 14 residues. Trimming took 2 bases from V and 6 from J, leaving 12 bases between them. Germline V gene lookup returns CDR1 PRHDT and CDR2 FYEKMQ (reference sequence). CDR3 amino acids: CASSLNGAIDTQYF. In DNA form, the CDR3 reads TGTGCCAGCAGCTTAAATGGGGCGATCGATACGCAGTATTTT.

For the CDR3, the DNA is TGCAGTGCCGACCGGGACTTCCTCACCTACGAGCAGTACTTC. It yields the protein CSADRDFLTYEQYF. The gene calls are TRBV20-1 and TRBJ2-7; a weak D match, TRBD2 (6 bases). Trimming shortened V by 6 bases and J by 2 bases, and 17 bases separated the two germline ends. Looked up from germline, CDR1 is DFQATT and CDR2 is SNEGSKA (reference sequence). The CDR3 length is 14 residues.

This rearrangement joins TRBV5-5 to TRBJ2-7; no clear D gene. The CDR3 consists of 14 residues. V dropped 4 bases and J dropped 4 bases, with 15 bases sitting between them. The germline V gene encodes CDR1 SGHKS and CDR2 YYEKEE (reference sequence). The CDR3 coding sequence is TGTGCCAGCAGCCATCGGACCAGTTTTTACGAGCAGTACTTC. Protein sequence: CASSHRTSFYEQYF.

The chain has TRBV4-2 and TRBJ1-3; D unresolved. Trimming removed 0 bases at V and 11 bases at J, with 17 bases between. From germline, CDR1 is LGHNA and CDR2 YNFKEQ. The CDR3 length is 15 residues. CDR3 region: CASSQDVAEGTAIYF. DNA of the CDR3: TGTGCCAGCAGCCAAGACGTAGCGGAGGGTACGGCCATATATTTT.

This clonotype was seen many times. The chain uses TRBV27 and TRBJ1-5, with 7 nucleotides matching TRBD1. Per the germline V gene, CDR1 is MNHEY and CDR2 is SMNVEV (reference sequence). Germline trimming cut 5 bases from V and 6 bases from J; bases unmatched to any gene: 4. This CDR3 has 13 amino acids. The CDR3: CASSTGTAQPQHF. CDR3 sequence (DNA): TGTGCCAGCAGTACCGGGACAGCTCAGCCCCAGCATTTT.

The rearrangement links TRBV7-2 to TRBJ1-2, with no clear D. This CDR3 comprises 12 residues. V was pared by 3 bases and J by 8 bases, with 10 bases between. Looked up from germline, CDR1 is SGHTA and CDR2 is FQGNSA. CDR3: CASSLSFRGYTF. For the CDR3, the DNA is TGTGCCAGCAGCTTGTCCTTTAGGGGCTACACCTTC.

This clonotype was counted many times. The chain recombines TRBV7-9 with TRBJ2-1; D gene uncertain. CDR3 length: 14 amino acids. With 1 base removed from V and 4 bases from J, the gap between germline ends came to 8 bases. Germline V lookup: CDR1 SEHNR, CDR2 FQNEAQ (reference sequence). CDR3 in DNA: TGTGCCAGCAGCTTAGAGGGCAGTTACAATGAGCAGTTCTTC. Its protein product is CASSLEGSYNEQFF. Based on the CDR3 plus reference TRBV7-9 and TRBJ2-1, the full variable domain is DTGVSQNPRHKITKRGQNVTFRCDPISEHNRLYWYRQTLGQGPEFLTYFQNEAQLEKSRLLSDRFSAERPKGSFSTLEIQRTEQGDSAMYLCASSLEGSYNEQFFGPGTRLTVL.

The chain is built from TRBV2 and TRBJ1-2; tentative D call: TRBD1 (6 bases). The length of the CDR3 is 11 residues. With 6 bases removed from V and 7 bases from J, the gap between germline ends came to 9 bases. Germline V lookup: CDR1 SNHLY, CDR2 FYNNEI. DNA for the CDR3: TGTGCCAGCAGGGAGGACAGTGGCTACACCTTC. This translates into CASREDSGYTF.

The DNA for the CDR3 is TGTGCCAGCAGTTCTGGACAGGGGGCATCGTCATCCTATGGCTACACCTTC. Its translation is CASSSGQGASSSYGYTF. The chain links TRBV6-1 to TRBJ1-2; TRBD1 aligns across 11 bases. V trimming: 5 bases; J trimming: 4 bases; junction bases outside the gene matches: 12. This CDR3 is built from 17 residues. Germline V gives CDR1 MNHNS, CDR2 SASEGT.

The sample holds a few counts of this clonotype. V and J are TRBV7-2 and TRBJ1-2, with TRBD1 matching 8 bases. Germline CDR1 is SGHTA and CDR2 is FQGNSA. V trimming: 3 bases; J trimming: 7 bases; junction bases outside the gene matches: 10. The CDR3 spans 15 residues. The DNA of the CDR3 is TGTGCCAGCAGCTTGGGGTACAGGGGGAAGGGTGGCTACACCTTC. It encodes CASSLGYRGKGGYTF.

This sequence joins TRBV7-2 and TRBJ2-7; 7 positions match TRBD1. This CDR3 has 15 residues. Germline V gene data show CDR1 as SGHTA and CDR2 as FQGNSA. V was clipped by 3 bases and J by 2 bases; unmatched bases: 7. In nucleotides, the CDR3 is TGTGCCAGCAGCTTCGGGACAGTGAGCACCTACGAGCAGTACTTC. Translating gives CASSFGTVSTYEQYF.

The chain uses TRBV10-3 and TRBJ2-1; D is unresolved. Germline V gene sequence: CDR1 ENHRY, CDR2 SYGVKD. With 9 bases removed from V and 8 bases from J, the gap between germline ends came to 14 bases. This CDR3 has 12 amino acids. This CDR3 is CAIGLRSDEQFF. CDR3 DNA: TGTGCCATTGGGTTGAGGTCTGATGAGCAGTTCTTC.

This clonotype was observed at least ten times. V gene TRBV28 combines with J gene TRBJ2-5, with D uncertain. The end of the DNA aligns better with TRBJ2-7, so the J call may be wrong. The CDR3 loop spans 14 amino acids. Germline CDR1 reads MDHEN; CDR2 reads SYDVKM. CDR3 bases: TGTGCCAGCGGAAGCTTAGGCCTCCACAACGAGCAGTACTTC. This sequence encodes CASGSLGLHNEQYF.

This clonotype was found once. The rearrangement joins TRBV30 to TRBJ1-4; 7 nucleotides match TRBD1. Germline CDR1 GTSNPN, CDR2 SVGIG (reference sequence). This CDR3 is built from 13 residues. Trimming cost V 5 bases and J 7 bases; bases outside gene matches: 7. The CDR3 DNA sequence: TGTGCCTGGTCACAGGGGTGGGGTGAAAAACTGTTTTTT. It specifies CAWSQGWGEKLFF.

The chain uses TRBV27 and TRBJ2-3; tentatively, D is TRBD2 (6 bases). The CDR3 consists of 16 residues. The V end was cut by 6 bases, the J end by 3 bases, with 19 bases between. Germline-derived CDR1 and CDR2 are MNHEY and SMNVEV (reference sequence). CDR3 in amino acids: CASSPENGGWTDTQYF. The DNA for the CDR3 is TGTGCCAGCAGCCCCGAAAACGGAGGGTGGACAGATACGCAGTATTTT.

This chain connects TRBV28 to TRBJ2-7, with 9 bases identical to TRBD2. The CDR3 is 15 residues long. Germline-derived CDR1 and CDR2 are MDHEN and SYDVKM. The ends lost 5 bases at V and 0 bases at J; junction bases unmatched: 5. Here the CDR3 reads CASSLSGSVSYEQYF. The DNA of the CDR3 is TGTGCCAGCAGTCTTAGCGGGAGCGTCTCCTACGAGCAGTACTTC. Based on the CDR3 plus reference TRBV28 and TRBJ2-7, the full variable domain is DVKVTQSSRYLVKRTGEKVFLECVQDMDHENMFWYRQDPGLGLRLIYFSYDVKMKEKGDIPEGYSVSREKKERFSLILESASTNQTSMYLCASSLSGSVSYEQYFGPGTRLTVT.

The chain combines TRBV9 with TRBJ2-7; 7 bases are a match to TRBD1. V was clipped by 2 bases and J by 0 bases; unmatched bases: 5. Germline CDR1 reads SGDLS; CDR2 reads YYNGEE. This CDR3 contains 15 residues. CDR3 DNA sequence: TGTGCCAGCAGCGTCGAGACAGGGTACTCCTACGAGCAGTACTTC. Encoded protein: CASSVETGYSYEQYF.